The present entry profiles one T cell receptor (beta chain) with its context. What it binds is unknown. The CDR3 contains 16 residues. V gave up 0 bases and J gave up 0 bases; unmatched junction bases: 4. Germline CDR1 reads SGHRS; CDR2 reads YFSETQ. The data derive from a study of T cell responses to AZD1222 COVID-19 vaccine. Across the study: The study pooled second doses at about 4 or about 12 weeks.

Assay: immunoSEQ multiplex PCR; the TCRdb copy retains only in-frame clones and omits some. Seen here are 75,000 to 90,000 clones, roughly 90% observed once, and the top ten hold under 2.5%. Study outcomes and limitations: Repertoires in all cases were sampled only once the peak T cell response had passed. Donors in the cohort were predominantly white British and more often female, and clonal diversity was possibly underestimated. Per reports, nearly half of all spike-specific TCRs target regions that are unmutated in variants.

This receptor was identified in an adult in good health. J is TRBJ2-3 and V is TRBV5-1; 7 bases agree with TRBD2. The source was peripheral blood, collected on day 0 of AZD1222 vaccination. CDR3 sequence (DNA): TGCGCCAGCAGCTTGGTCGGAGCGGGGAGCACAGATACGCAGTATTTT. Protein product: CASSLVGAGSTDTQYF.